This TCR beta chain was sequenced in a study of T cell changes during pregnancy in multiple sclerosis. V lost 1 base and J 3 bases, leaving 7 bases between the germline ends. The CDR3 sequence is 13 residues long. Germline lookup yields CDR1 SEHNR and CDR2 FQNEAQ (reference sequence). Libraries were prepared by immunoSEQ multiplex PCR; TCRdb keeps only in-frame clonotypes and omits some of them. Among about 80,000 clones listed, roughly 94% were seen once. The J gene is TRBJ2-7, the V gene TRBV7-9, with D uncertain. The TCR was taken from a female donor in good health, enrolled as a control in a pregnancy study. The source material was peripheral blood, sampled in the second trimester of pregnancy. CDR3 DNA: TGTGCCAGCAGCTTAGAGTGGCACTACGAGCAGTACTTC. It encodes CASSLEWHYEQYF.